This T cell receptor beta chain appears in the sequencing data of a study of blood T cell repertoires in COVID-19 (TCRdb year 2020). Concerning the study at large: Samples from collaborators originated in the United States, Italy and Spain and spanned both the acute and convalescent phases of COVID-19. The material from the prospective study consisted of cDNA or gDNA derived from T cells, B-cell-depleted T cells, or PBMCs. Deeply sampled blood TCRbeta repertoires from subjects exposed to, actively infected with, or recovered from COVID-19 were included in the dataset. A freely available public database, intended as a resource for researchers studying the immune response to SARS-CoV-2, is where the repertoires were released. The samples were drawn from the first 160 participants of the ongoing ImmuneRACE study and from 1,254 subjects provided by 6 global collaborators. Nearly every sample came with metadata listing a de-identified subject ID, COVID-19 status, age in years and sex. HLA class I and class II types, where available, came from metadata supplied by the sample provider rather than from assay-based typing.

TCRbeta CDR3 regions were amplified from genomic DNA using the immunoSEQ Assay, a bias-controlled multiplex PCR. In the original analysis: The number of nucleated cells in each sample was estimated by amplification of reference gene primers within the assay. Sequence reads were collapsed and filtered to measure the absolute abundance of every unique TCRbeta CDR3 rearrangement. For each sample, productive Simpson clonality was calculated as the square root of Simpson's diversity index across productive rearrangements. As stored in TCRdb, this immuneACCESS dataset retains in-frame rearrangements with V and J assigned. A fraction of the clones does not appear; measured against another copy, unresolved V genes explain less than half of the discrepancy, and the remainder lacks a known reason. V, J and clone size are taken as reported in that table, and D and trimming were inferred from the DNA itself. The table for this sample lists roughly 160,000 clones; over 70% of them were counted only once. The ten largest account for about 5.7% of the sample.

About this clone itself: The antigen this receptor binds is unknown. No qualities accompany the bases; no much larger clone lies one base away.

The CDR3 runs 11 residues from the cysteine to the phenylalanine. The retained sequence is limited to the CDR3, 33 bases, with the frame set at the first base. V is pared back by 3 bases and J by 7 bases, with 4 bases lying between the germline termini. From a lookup of the germline V gene, CDR1 and CDR2 are SNHLY and FYNNEI. Points the paper makes about the study in general: The quantity of clinical and demographic metadata differed by source and by participant and was supplied without curation.

Enrolling through a virtual design, the prospective study's participants ranged in age from roughly 18 to 100 years and lived across more than 20 United States geographic areas. Cohort assignment in the prospective study relied on participant-reported clinical history from a screening survey and a study questionnaire. In the prospective study, whole blood, serum and a nasopharyngeal or oropharyngeal swab were collected from each participant by mobile phlebotomists. Additional blood draws and questionnaires over an approximately 2-month period could optionally be provided by prospective study participants. Blood samples from the prospective study were shipped frozen or at room temperature prior to DNA extraction.

This chain joins TRBV2 to TRBJ2-1, with an unclear D gene assignment. The TCR sequence derives from a woman in her 40s with acute COVID-19. The material sequenced was PBMCs or T cells enriched from blood (not recorded which). In nucleotides, the sequence is TGTGCCAGCAGTGAGGAGAATGAGCAGTTCTTC. The resulting protein is CASSEENEQFF.